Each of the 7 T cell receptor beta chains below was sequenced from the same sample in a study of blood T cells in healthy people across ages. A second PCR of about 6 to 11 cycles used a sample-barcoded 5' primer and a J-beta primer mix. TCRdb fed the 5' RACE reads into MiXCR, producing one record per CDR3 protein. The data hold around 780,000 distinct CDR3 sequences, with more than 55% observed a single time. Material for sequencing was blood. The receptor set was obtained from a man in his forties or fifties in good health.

The CDR3 nucleotides are TGTGCCAGCAGCCAAGATGGGGGCCAGGGAAGAGACCTGTACTTC. Encoded protein: CASSQDGGQGRDLYF. The rearrangement links TRBV4-2 to TRBJ2-7; D may be TRBD1 (6 bases). The CDR3 is 15 amino acids. Trimming pared 0 bases from V and 12 bases from J, leaving 21 bases between. CDR1 and CDR2 from the germline V gene are LGHNA and YNFKEQ.

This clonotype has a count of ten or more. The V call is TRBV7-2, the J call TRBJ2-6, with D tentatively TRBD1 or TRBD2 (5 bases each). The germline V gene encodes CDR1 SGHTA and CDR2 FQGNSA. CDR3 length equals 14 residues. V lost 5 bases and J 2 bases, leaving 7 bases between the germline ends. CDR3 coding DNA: TGTGCCAGCAGCGGGGGAACTGGGGCCAACGTCCTGACTTTC. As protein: CASSGGTGANVLTF.

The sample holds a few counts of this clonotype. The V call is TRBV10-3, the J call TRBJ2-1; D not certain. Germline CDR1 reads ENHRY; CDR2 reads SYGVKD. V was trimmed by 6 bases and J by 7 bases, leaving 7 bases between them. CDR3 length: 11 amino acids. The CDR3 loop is CAIRGDNEQFF. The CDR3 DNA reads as TGTGCCATCAGGGGTGATAATGAGCAGTTCTTC.

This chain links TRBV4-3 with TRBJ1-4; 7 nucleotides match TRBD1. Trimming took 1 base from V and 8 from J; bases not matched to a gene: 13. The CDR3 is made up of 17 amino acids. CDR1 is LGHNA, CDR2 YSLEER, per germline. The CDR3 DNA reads TGCGCCAGCAGCCAAGCGGCGGCGAGATTGGGACAGGAAAAACTGTTTTTT. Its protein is CASSQAAARLGQEKLFF.

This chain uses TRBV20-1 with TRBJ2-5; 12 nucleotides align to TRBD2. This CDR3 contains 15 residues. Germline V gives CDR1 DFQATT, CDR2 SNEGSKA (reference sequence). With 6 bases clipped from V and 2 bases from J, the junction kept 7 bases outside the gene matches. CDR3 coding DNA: TGCAGTGCCCGTTCCCTAGCGGGGGGGCAAGAGACCCAGTACTTC. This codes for CSARSLAGGQETQYF.

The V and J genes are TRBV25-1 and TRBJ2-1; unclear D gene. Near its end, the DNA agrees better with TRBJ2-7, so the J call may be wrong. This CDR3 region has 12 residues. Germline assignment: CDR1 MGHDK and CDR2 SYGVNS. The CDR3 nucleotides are TGTGCCAGCAGCCGCCCATACAATGAGCAGTACTTC. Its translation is CASSRPYNEQYF.

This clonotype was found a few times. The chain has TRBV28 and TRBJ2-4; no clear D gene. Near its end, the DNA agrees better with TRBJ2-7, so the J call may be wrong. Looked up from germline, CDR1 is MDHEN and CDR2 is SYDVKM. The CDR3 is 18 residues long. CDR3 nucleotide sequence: TGTGCCAGCAGTTTACTTTACAACCGGGTTTCCGGAACCTACGAGCAGTACTTC. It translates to CASSLLYNRVSGTYEQYF.